Each of the 19 T cell receptor beta chains below was sequenced from the same sample in a study of regulatory T cells in long-lasting Graves disease. Time point denoted: newly diagnosed GD, antithyroid drugs for less than 3 months. After RNA was extracted from PBMCs, the TCR library was made from it. Building of the TCR beta libraries involved iRepertoire HTBI primers and Arm-PCR of CDR3 regions. A single record per CDR3 protein comes from TCRdb applying MiXCR to the multiplex PCR reads. This table holds a few hundred thousand distinct CDR3 sequences, 15% to 20% found once. These same data were also listed under a study on T cells in Graves' hyperthyroidism and ophthalmopathy.

This specimen was peripheral blood mononuclear cells (PBMCs), taken at new diagnosis, from a patient treated with antithyroid drugs. The receptors derive from a woman in her thirties with Graves disease.

This chain links TRBV20-1 with TRBJ2-2, with 8 bases aligning to TRBD2. Per germline, CDR1 DFQATT and CDR2 SNEGSKA (reference sequence). The V gene end was trimmed by 3 bases and the J gene end by 6 bases; junction bases not matched to a gene: 6. CDR3 length: 14 amino acids. CDR3 sequence (DNA): TGCAGTGCTAGGATGGGCGGGGGGTCCGGGGAGCTGTTTTTT. It specifies CSARMGGGSGELFF.

About this clonotype: Only one base separates this from a far larger clonotype, so it likely reflects a read error. CDR3: CAISEFTTQEAQYF. CDR3 in DNA: TGTGCCATCAGTGAGTTTACAACTCAAGAGGCCCAGTACTTC. This sequence joins TRBV10-3 and TRBJ2-1; D remains unclear. Judging by the DNA end, TRBJ2-5 fits better; the J call may be wrong. This CDR3 is 14 amino acids long. The germline V gene encodes CDR1 ENHRY and CDR2 SYGVKD.

A word on this clonotype: One base separates it from a far larger clone, so it is likely a read error. This sequence joins TRBV6-1 and TRBJ2-5, with D possibly being TRBD2 (7 bases). The J call may be incorrect, as the DNA end agrees better with TRBJ2-1. Germline assignment: CDR1 MNHNS and CDR2 SASEGT. The CDR3 loop spans 14 amino acids. This CDR3 is CASSEAGGPFEQFF. The CDR3 DNA reads TGTGCCAGCAGTGAAGCGGGGGGGCCGTTTGAGCAGTTCTTC.

The gene calls are TRBV27 and TRBJ2-1, with D possibly TRBD1 on 8 matching bases. The V and J ends lost 1 base and 1 base respectively, with 20 bases between them. This CDR3 spans 19 amino acids. Germline V gene sequence: CDR1 MNHEY, CDR2 SMNVEV (reference sequence). The CDR3 nucleotides are TGTGCCAGCAGTTTATTCCCCGACAGGGGAGGGAGATCCTACAATGAGCAGTTCTTC. Its protein product is CASSLFPDRGGRSYNEQFF.

Of note for this clonotype: It may be a read error: a sequence one base away is much more abundant. This chain links TRBV6-1 with TRBJ2-3; 10 bases are a match to TRBD2. From germline, CDR1 is MNHNS and CDR2 SASEGT. J lost 2 bases, V lost 6 bases, and 11 bases had no gene match. CDR3 length: 17 residues. The CDR3 sequence: CASSKIELAGTTDTQYF. CDR3 bases: TGTGCCAGCAGCAAAATCGAACTAGCGGGAACCACAGATACGCAGTATTTT.

This sequence joins TRBV2 and TRBJ2-1; D remains ambiguous. The CDR3 covers 15 residues. Trimming shortened V by 6 bases and J by 6 bases, and 18 bases separated the two germline ends. CDR1 is SNHLY, CDR2 FYNNEI, per germline. The CDR3 nucleotides read TGTGCCAGCAGCCCAATGCGACGTATTGGCAATGAGCAGTTCTTC. Protein sequence: CASSPMRRIGNEQFF.

This clonotype has more than one count but fewer than ten. J is TRBJ2-7 and V is TRBV20-1; 11 bases fit TRBD2. Germline V gene sequence: CDR1 DFQATT, CDR2 SNEGSKA (reference sequence). This CDR3 has 19 amino acids. The J segment lost 0 bases and the V segment lost 5 bases, leaving 18 bases of the junction unmatched. The CDR3 loop is CSALGSSTSGAFHSYEQYF. The DNA for the CDR3 is TGCAGTGCTTTAGGGTCGTCGACTAGCGGGGCCTTTCACTCCTACGAGCAGTACTTC.

A few counts support this clonotype. Just one base apart from a much larger clone, this may be a read error. V gene TRBV4-1 combines with J gene TRBJ2-1; TRBD1 or TRBD2 may be the D gene (5 bases each). This CDR3 is built from 15 residues. CDR1 and CDR2 from the germline V gene are MGHRA and YSYEKL. For the CDR3, the DNA is TGCGCCAGCAGCCAAGAGCTAGGGACGAACAATGAGCGGTTCTTC. Protein: CASSQELGTNNERFF.

Many counts were recorded for this clonotype. This sequence joins TRBV11-2 and TRBJ2-1; 8 bases are shared with TRBD2. V shed 7 bases and J 1 base; nucleotides not matched to a gene: 12. Germline values: CDR1 SGHAT, CDR2 FQNNGV. This CDR3 contains 17 residues. The CDR3 DNA reads TGTGCCAGCACCCCCCGGAGGGCTAGCGGGTCCTACAATGAGCAGTTCTTC. It encodes CASTPRRASGSYNEQFF.

This chain connects TRBV19 to TRBJ1-1; D is uncertain. Germline CDR1 reads LNHDA; CDR2 reads SQIVND (reference sequence). This CDR3 has 13 amino acids. V was shortened by 1 base and J by 0 bases, with 3 bases between the two germline ends. The CDR3 loop is CASSIGVNTEAFF. CDR3 sequence (DNA): TGTGCCAGTAGTATAGGGGTGAACACTGAAGCTTTCTTT.

This clonotype was seen repeatedly, ten times or more. The rearrangement links TRBV20-1 to TRBJ2-5; D remains ambiguous. CDR1 and CDR2 (germline): DFQATT, SNEGSKA (reference sequence). This CDR3 spans 14 amino acids. The V gene lost 0 bases and the J gene lost 5 bases, with 13 bases spanning the gap. CDR3 amino acids: CSARDPTGGETQYF. The CDR3 DNA follows: TGCAGTGCTAGAGATCCTACCGGTGGGGAGACCCAGTACTTC.

This clonotype has ten or more counts. The V gene is TRBV18, the J gene TRBJ1-4; 8 bases line up with TRBD1. V lost 3 bases and J lost 7; bases outside the gene matches: 10. Germline assignment: CDR1 KGHSH and CDR2 LQKENI. The CDR3 consists of 16 residues. DNA for the CDR3: TGTGCCAGCTCACCTGGACAGGGAAGTTCCGCTGAAAAACTGTTTTTT. It codes for CASSPGQGSSAEKLFF.

The table lists this clonotype with a few counts. The chain couples TRBV12-3 or TRBV12-4 to TRBJ2-1; 10 bases align to TRBD1. This CDR3 spans 14 amino acids. The V segment lost 6 bases and the J segment 11 bases; nucleotides outside the gene matches: 10. CDR3 region: CASSHERTGGKQFF. CDR3 sequence (DNA): TGTGCCAGCAGCCATGAGAGGACAGGGGGAAAGCAGTTCTTC.

J is TRBJ2-1 and V is TRBV12-3 or TRBV12-4; 11 positions agree with TRBD1. V lost 8 bases, J lost 7 bases, and 7 bases stayed unmatched. The CDR3 extends over 14 amino acids. This chain's CDR3 is CASSDGTGGNEQFF. The CDR3 DNA is TGTGCCAGCTCGGACGGGACAGGGGGGAATGAGCAGTTCTTC.

This clonotype was counted between two and nine times. The rearrangement joins TRBV19 to TRBJ1-1; TRBD1 agrees at 8 bases. The germline V gene encodes CDR1 LNHDA and CDR2 SQIVND (reference sequence). The CDR3 totals 13 residues. V lost 8 bases, J lost 5 bases, and 7 bases stayed unmatched. The CDR3 is CASLRTGRTEAFF. The DNA for the CDR3 is TGTGCCAGTCTTAGGACAGGGCGAACTGAAGCTTTCTTT.

The table lists this clonotype with many counts. The rearrangement joins TRBV4-1 to TRBJ1-1; no firm D call. CDR1 MGHRA and CDR2 YSYEKL come from the germline V gene. The V end lost 0 bases, the J end lost 1 base, and 9 bases lay between the germline ends. The CDR3 is 15 amino acids. The CDR3 spells CASSQDFKSNTEAFF. The DNA of the CDR3 is TGCGCCAGCAGCCAAGATTTCAAATCGAACACTGAAGCTTTCTTT.

There are many counts of this clonotype. The V and J genes are TRBV2 and TRBJ1-6; D is ambiguous. V was shortened by 5 bases and J by 1 base, with 15 bases between the two germline ends. This CDR3 has 17 amino acids. Germline loops: CDR1 SNHLY, CDR2 FYNNEI. The CDR3 coding sequence is TGTGCCAGCAGTTTCGGACGGCTCATGTCCTATAATTCACCCCTCCACTTT. Protein product: CASSFGRLMSYNSPLHF.

This clonotype was counted at least ten times. The V call is TRBV12-3 or TRBV12-4, the J call TRBJ1-1, with 10 bases identical to TRBD1. V lost 6 bases, J lost 5 bases, and 9 bases stayed unmatched. The CDR3 covers 15 residues. CDR3 nucleotide sequence: TGTGCCAGCAGGGAGTCGGGACAGGGGAAGACTGAAGCTTTCTTT. The encoded protein is CASRESGQGKTEAFF.

This clonotype was counted at least ten times. The CDR3 DNA follows: TGTGCCAGCAGCCACGGGGCCACAAATCAGCCCCAGCATTTT. Its protein is CASSHGATNQPQHF. The chain combines TRBV6-1 with TRBJ1-5, with D perhaps matching TRBD1 (5 bases). The germline CDR1 and CDR2 sequences are MNHNS and SASEGT. This CDR3 has 14 amino acids. The V end was cut by 6 bases, the J end by 4 bases, with 13 bases between.